A selection of T cell receptor beta chains follows, all from one sample in a study of CD8 T cells in Susac syndrome. Via MiXCR, TCRdb re-called the immunoSEQ multiplex PCR reads, giving one row per CDR3 protein. The top ten hold 0.093% of the sample, which has 150,000 to 200,000 distinct CDR3 sequences, about 94% seen once. The sample comprised CD4+ T cells from PBMCs. These receptors were collected from a human donor with multiple sclerosis. Each CDR3 is given with its conserved first and last residue. D genes are given only for firm matches. Where a row states a size, it is once, few, many or the class of an expanded clone; other rows omit it.

>TRBD2|.|TRBJ2-1|TRBV3-1
TGTGCCAGCAGCCAAGCAGCGGGGGTCCTCGGATACAATGAGCAGTTCTTC
CASSQAAGVLGYNEQFF
>.|.|TRBJ1-4|TRBV6-5
TGTGCCAGCAGTTACCCATCTTCACGGGACGGCTTTAATGAAAAACTGTTTTTT
CASSYPSSRDGFNEKLFF
>.|.|TRBJ2-5|TRBV2
TGTGCCAGCAGTGAAGATTCCGGTCGTGAGGACTTC
CASSEDSGREDF
>.|.|TRBJ1-3|TRBV30
TGTGCCTGGAACCGACCAGGGGTTGGAAACACCATATATTTT
CAWNRPGVGNTIYF
>TRBD1|.|TRBJ1-1|TRBV6-2/TRBV6-3
TGTGCCAGCAGTCCTTTCGGAAGGGGGCTGAGCACTGAAGCTTTCTTT
CASSPFGRGLSTEAFF
>.|.|TRBJ1-1|TRBV7-9
TGTGCCAGCAGCACTGGGGACACGCGGTCTGAAGCTTTCTTT
CASSTGDTRSEAFF
>.|.|TRBJ2-5|TRBV29-1
TGCAGCGAAAGCCGGGGGTACCAAGAGACCCAGTACTTC
CSESRGYQETQYF
>TRBD1|.|TRBJ2-5|TRBV6-2/TRBV6-3
TGTGCCAGCACGGACAGGGGGCATCAAGAGACCCAGTACTTC
CASTDRGHQETQYF
>TRBD1|.|TRBJ1-6|TRBV29-1
TGCAGCGTTACGCCTTGGACAGGGGATCATTCACCCCTCCACTTT
CSVTPWTGDHSPLHF
>.|once|TRBJ1-1|TRBV20-1
TGCAGTGCTAGAGGGAATGGGCCGGGGACAAACACTGAAGCTTTCTTT
CSARGNGPGTNTEAFF
>.|.|TRBJ1-1|TRBV23-1
TGCGCCAGCAGTCAACAAGGTGCGGGGGCCATGAACACTGAAGCTTTCTTT
CASSQQGAGAMNTEAFF
>TRBD2|.|TRBJ2-1|TRBV3-1
TGTGCCAGCAGTCCCAGCGGCCTAGCGGGGGCTCTGACCTCCTACAATGAGCAGTTCTTC
CASSPSGLAGALTSYNEQFF
>.|.|TRBJ2-5|TRBV24-1
TGTGCCACCAGTGATCCCCGGACAGACCAAGAGACCCAGTACTTC
CATSDPRTDQETQYF